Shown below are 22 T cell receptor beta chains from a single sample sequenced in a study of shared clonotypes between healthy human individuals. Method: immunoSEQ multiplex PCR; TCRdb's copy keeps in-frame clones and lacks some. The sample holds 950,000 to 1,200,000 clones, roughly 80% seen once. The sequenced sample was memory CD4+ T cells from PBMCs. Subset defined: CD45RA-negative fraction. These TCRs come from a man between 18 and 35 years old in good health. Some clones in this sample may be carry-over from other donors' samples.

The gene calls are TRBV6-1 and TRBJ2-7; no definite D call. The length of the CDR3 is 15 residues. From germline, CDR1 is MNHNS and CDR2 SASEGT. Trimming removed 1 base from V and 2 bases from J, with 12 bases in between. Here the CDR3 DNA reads TGTGCCAGCAGTGAAGTCGTTTCGGCAGCCTACGAGCAGTACTTC. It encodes CASSEVVSAAYEQYF.

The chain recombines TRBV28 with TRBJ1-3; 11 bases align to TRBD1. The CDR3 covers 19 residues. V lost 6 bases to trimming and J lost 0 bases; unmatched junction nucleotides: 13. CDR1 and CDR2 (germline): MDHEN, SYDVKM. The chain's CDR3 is CASSPGGQGAISSGNTIYF. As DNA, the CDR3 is TGTGCCAGCAGCCCCGGCGGACAGGGGGCTATCAGCTCTGGAAACACCATATATTTT.

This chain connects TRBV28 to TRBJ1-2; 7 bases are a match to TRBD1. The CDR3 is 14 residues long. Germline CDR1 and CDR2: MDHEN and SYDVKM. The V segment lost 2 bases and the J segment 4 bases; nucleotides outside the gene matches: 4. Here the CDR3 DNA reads TGTGCCAGCAGTTTAAGGGGGCCGGTCTATGGCTACACCTTC. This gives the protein CASSLRGPVYGYTF.

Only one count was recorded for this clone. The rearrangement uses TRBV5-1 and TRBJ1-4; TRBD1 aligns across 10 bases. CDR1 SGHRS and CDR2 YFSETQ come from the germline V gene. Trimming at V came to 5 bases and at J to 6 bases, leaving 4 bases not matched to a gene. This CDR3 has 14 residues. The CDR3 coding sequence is TGCGCCAGCAGTGTCGGGACAGGGGATGAAAAACTGTTTTTT. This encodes CASSVGTGDEKLFF.

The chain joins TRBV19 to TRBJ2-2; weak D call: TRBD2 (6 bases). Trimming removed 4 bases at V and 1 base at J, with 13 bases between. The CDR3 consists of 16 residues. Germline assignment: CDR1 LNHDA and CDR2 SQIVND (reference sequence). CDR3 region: CASSTRLVGNTGELFF. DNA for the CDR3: TGTGCCAGTAGTACCCGACTAGTTGGGAACACCGGGGAGCTGTTTTTT. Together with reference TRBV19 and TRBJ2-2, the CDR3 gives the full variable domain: DGGITQSPKYLFRKEGQNVTLSCEQNLNHDAMYWYRQDPGQGLRLIYYSQIVNDFQKGDIAEGYSVSREKKESFPLTVTSAQKNPTAFYLCASSTRLVGNTGELFFGEGSRLTVL.

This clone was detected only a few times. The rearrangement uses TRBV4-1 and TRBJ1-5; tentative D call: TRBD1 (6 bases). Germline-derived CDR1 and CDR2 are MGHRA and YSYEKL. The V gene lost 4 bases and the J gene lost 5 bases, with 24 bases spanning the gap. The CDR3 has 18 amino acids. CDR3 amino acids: CASSPKTRGADLHQPQHF. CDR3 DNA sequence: TGCGCCAGCAGCCCCAAGACCAGGGGCGCAGACTTACATCAGCCCCAGCATTTT.

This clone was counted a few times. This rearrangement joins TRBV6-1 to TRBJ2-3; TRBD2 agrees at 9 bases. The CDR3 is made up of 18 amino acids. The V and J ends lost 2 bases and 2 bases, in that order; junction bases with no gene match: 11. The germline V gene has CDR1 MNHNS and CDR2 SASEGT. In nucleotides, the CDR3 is TGTGCCAGCAGTGAATCACTATTTACTAGCGGGTTCACAGATACGCAGTATTTT. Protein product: CASSESLFTSGFTDTQYF.

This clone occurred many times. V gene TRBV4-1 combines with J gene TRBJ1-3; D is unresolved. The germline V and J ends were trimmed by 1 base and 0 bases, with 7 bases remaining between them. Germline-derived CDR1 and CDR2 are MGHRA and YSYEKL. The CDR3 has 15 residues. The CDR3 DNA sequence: TGCGCCAGCAGCCAAGTGGGAGGCTCTGGAAACACCATATATTTT. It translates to CASSQVGGSGNTIYF.

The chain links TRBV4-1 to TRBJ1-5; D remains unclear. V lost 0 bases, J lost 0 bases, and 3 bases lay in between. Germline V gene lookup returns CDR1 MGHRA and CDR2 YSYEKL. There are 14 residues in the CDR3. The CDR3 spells CASSQDVSNQPQHF. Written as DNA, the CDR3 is TGCGCCAGCAGCCAAGACGTTAGCAATCAGCCCCAGCATTTT.

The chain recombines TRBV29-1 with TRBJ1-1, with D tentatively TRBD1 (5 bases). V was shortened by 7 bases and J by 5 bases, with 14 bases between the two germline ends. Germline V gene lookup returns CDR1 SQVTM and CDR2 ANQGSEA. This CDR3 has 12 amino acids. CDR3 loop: CSALQGSTEAFF. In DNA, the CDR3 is TGCAGCGCCCTCCAGGGTTCGACTGAAGCTTTCTTT. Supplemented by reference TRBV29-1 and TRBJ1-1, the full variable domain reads SAVISQKPSRDICQRGTSLTIQCQVDSQVTMMFWYRQQPGQSLTLIATANQGSEATYESGFVIDKFPISRPNLTFSTLTVSNMSPEDSSIYLCSALQGSTEAFFGQGTRLTVV.

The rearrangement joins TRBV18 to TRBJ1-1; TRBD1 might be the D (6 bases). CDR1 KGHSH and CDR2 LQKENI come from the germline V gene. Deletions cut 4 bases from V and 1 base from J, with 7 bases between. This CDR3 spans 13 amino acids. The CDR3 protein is CASSRGQNTEAFF. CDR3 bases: TGTGCCAGCTCACGGGGACAGAACACTGAAGCTTTCTTT.

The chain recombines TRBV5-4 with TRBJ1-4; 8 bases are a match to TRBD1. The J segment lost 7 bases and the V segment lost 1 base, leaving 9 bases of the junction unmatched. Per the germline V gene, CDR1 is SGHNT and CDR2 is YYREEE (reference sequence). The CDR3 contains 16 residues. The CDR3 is CASSLLTAGGREKLFF. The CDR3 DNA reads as TGTGCCAGCAGCTTGCTTACGGCAGGGGGCCGTGAAAAACTGTTTTTT.

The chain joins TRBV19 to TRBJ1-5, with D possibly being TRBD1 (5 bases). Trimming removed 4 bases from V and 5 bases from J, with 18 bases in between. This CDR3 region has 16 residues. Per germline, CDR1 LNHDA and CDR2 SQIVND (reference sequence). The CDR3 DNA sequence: TGTGCCAGTAGTACCAAAGAAACGGGGCCTCATCAGCCCCAGCATTTT. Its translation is CASSTKETGPHQPQHF.

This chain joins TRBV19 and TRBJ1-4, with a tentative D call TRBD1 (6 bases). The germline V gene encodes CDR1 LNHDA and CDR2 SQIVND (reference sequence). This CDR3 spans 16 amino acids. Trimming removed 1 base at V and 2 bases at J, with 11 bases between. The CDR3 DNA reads TGTGCCAGTAGTATAGCGTTGGGGGCGACTAATGAAAAACTGTTTTTT. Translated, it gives CASSIALGATNEKLFF.

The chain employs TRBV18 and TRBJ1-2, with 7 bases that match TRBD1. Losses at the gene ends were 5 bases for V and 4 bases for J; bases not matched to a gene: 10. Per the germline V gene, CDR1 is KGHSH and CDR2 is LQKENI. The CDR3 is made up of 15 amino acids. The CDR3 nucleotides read TGTGCCAGCTCATCCAGTCGACAGGGCTCCTATGGCTACACCTTC. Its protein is CASSSSRQGSYGYTF.

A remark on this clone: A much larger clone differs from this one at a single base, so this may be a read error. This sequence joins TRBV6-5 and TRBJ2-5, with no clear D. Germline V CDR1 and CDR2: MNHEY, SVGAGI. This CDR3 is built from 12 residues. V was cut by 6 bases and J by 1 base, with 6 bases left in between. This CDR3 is CASSSAQETQYF. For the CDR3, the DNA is TGTGCCAGCAGCTCCGCCCAAGAGACCCAGTACTTC.

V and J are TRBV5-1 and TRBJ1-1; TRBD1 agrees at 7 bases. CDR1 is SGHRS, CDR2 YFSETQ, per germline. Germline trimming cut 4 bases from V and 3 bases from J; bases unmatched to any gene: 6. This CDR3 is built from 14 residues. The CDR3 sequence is CASSPDRRDTEAFF. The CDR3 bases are TGCGCCAGCAGCCCGGACAGGAGGGACACTGAAGCTTTCTTT.

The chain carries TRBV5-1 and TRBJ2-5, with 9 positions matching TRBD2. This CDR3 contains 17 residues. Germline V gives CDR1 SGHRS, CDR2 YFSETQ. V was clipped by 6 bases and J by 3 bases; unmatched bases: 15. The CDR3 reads CASTWGSSGSGEETQYF. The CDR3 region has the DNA TGCGCCAGCACCTGGGGGAGTAGCGGGAGTGGGGAAGAGACCCAGTACTTC.

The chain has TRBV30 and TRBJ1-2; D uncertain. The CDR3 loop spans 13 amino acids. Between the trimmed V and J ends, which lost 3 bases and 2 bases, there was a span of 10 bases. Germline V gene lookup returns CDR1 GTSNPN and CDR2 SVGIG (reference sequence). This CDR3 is CAWSLTPNYGYTF. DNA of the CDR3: TGTGCCTGGAGCCTAACCCCGAACTATGGCTACACCTTC.

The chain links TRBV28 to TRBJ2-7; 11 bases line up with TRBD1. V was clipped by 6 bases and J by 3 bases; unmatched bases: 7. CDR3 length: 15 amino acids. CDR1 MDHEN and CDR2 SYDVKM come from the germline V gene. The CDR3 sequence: CASRTTGTGGYEQYF. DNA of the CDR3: TGTGCCAGCAGAACTACCGGGACAGGGGGCTACGAGCAGTACTTC. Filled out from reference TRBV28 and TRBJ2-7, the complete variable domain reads DVKVTQSSRYLVKRTGEKVFLECVQDMDHENMFWYRQDPGLGLRLIYFSYDVKMKEKGDIPEGYSVSREKKERFSLILESASTNQTSMYLCASRTTGTGGYEQYFGPGTRLTVT.

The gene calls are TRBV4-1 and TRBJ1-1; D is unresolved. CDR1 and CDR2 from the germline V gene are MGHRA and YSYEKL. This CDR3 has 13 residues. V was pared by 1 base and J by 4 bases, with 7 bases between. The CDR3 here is CASSQAIGTEAFF. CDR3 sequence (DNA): TGCGCCAGCAGCCAAGCAATCGGCACTGAAGCTTTCTTT.

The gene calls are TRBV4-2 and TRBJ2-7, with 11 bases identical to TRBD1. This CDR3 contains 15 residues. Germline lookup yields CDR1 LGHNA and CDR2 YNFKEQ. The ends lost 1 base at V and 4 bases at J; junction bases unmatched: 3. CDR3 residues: CASSQGGTGGYEQYF. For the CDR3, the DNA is TGTGCCAGCAGCCAAGGAGGGACAGGGGGATACGAGCAGTACTTC.